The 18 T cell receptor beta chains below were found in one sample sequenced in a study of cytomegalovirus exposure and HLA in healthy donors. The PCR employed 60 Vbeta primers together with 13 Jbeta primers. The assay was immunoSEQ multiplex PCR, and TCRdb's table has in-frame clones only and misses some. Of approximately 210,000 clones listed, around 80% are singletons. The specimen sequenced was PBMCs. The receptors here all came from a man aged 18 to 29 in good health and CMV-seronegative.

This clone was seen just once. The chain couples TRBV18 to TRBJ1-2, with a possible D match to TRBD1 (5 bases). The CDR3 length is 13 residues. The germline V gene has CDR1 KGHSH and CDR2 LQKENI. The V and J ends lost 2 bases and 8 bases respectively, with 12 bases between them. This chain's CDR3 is CASSPEATEGYTF. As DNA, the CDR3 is TGTGCCAGCTCACCAGAGGCGACAGAAGGCTACACCTTC.

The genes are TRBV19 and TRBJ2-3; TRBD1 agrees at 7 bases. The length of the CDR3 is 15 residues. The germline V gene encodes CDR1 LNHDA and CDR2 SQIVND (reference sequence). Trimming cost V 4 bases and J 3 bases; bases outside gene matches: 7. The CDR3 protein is CASSRGTDFTDTQYF. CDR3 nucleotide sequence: TGTGCCAGTAGTAGGGGGACAGATTTTACAGATACGCAGTATTTT.

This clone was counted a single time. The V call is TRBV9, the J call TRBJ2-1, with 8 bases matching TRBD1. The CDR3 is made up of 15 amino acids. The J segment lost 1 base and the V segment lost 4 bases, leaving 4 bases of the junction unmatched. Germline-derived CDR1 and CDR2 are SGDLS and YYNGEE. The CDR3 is CASSPGQGSYNEQFF. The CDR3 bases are TGTGCCAGCAGCCCCGGACAGGGATCCTACAATGAGCAGTTCTTC.

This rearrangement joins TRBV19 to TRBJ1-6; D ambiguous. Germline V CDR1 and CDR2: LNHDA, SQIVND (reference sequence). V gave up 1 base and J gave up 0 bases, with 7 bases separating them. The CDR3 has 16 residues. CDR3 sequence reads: CASSIGPDSYNSPLHF. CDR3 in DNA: TGTGCCAGTAGTATAGGTCCAGACTCCTATAATTCACCCCTCCACTTT.

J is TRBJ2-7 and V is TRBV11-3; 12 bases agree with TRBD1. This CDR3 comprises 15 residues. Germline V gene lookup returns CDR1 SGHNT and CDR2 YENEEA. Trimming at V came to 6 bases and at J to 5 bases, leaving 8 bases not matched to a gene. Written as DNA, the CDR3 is TGTGCCAGCAGTCGCTTCGGGACAGGGGGCCACGAGCAGTACTTC. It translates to CASSRFGTGGHEQYF.

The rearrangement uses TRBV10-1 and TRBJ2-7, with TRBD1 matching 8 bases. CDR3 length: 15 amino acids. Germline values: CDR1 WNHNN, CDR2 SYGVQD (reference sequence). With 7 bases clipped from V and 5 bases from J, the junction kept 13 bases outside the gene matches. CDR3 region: CASTEGRDRYNEQYF. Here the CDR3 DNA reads TGCGCCAGCACCGAAGGAAGGGACAGGTACAACGAGCAGTACTTC.

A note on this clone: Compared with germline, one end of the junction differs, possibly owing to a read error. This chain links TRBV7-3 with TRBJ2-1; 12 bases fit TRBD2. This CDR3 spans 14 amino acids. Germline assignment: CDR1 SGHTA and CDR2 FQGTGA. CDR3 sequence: CSSSLAGGQSEQFF. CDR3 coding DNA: TGTTCCAGCAGCCTAGCGGGAGGGCAGAGTGAGCAGTTCTTC.

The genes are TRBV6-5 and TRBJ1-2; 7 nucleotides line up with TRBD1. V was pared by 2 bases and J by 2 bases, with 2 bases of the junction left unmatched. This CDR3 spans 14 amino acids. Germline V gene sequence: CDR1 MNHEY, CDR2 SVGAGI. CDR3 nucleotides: TGTGCCAGCAGTTACCTGGACAGGAACTATGGCTACACCTTC. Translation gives CASSYLDRNYGYTF.

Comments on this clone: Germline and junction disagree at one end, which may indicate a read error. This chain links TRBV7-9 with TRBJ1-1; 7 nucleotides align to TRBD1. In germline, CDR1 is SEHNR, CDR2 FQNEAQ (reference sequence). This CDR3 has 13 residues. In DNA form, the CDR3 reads TGTTCCAGCAGCTTAGACCAGGGGGCTGAAGCTTTCTTT. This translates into CSSSLDQGAEAFF.

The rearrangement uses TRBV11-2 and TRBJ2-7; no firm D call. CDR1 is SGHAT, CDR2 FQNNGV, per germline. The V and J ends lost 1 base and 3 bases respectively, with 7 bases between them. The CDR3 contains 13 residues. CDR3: CASSLVPVYEQYF. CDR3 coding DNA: TGTGCCAGCAGCTTAGTCCCGGTCTACGAGCAGTACTTC.

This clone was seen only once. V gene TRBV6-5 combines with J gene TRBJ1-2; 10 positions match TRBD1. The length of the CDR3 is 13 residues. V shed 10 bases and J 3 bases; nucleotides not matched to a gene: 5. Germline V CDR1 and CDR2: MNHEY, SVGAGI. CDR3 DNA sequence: TGTGCCACTTCGGACAGGGGGGACTATGGCTACACCTTC. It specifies CATSDRGDYGYTF.

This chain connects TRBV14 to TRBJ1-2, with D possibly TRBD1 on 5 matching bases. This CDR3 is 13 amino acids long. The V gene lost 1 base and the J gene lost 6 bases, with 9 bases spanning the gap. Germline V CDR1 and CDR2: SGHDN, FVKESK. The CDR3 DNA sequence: TGTGCCAGCAGCCAAGTCAGGGTTCATGGCTACACCTTC. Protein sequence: CASSQVRVHGYTF.

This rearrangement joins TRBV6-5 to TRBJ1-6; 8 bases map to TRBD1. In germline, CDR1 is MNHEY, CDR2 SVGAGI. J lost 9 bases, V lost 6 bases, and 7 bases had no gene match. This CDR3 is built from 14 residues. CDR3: CASSFGQGGSPLHF. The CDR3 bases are TGTGCCAGCAGCTTCGGACAGGGAGGTTCACCCCTCCACTTT.

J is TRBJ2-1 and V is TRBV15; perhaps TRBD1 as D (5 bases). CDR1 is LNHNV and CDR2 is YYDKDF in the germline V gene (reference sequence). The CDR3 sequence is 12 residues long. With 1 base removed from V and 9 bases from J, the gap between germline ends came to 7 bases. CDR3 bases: TGTGCCACCAGCAGAGTAAGGGGTGAGCAGTTCTTC. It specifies CATSRVRGEQFF.

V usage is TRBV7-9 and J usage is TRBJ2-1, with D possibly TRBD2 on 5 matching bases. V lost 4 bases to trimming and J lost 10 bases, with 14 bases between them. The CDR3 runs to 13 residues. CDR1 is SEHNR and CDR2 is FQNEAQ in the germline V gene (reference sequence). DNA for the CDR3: TGTGCCAGCAGCTCCTTGGACTCACCAGAGCAGTTCTTC. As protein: CASSSLDSPEQFF.

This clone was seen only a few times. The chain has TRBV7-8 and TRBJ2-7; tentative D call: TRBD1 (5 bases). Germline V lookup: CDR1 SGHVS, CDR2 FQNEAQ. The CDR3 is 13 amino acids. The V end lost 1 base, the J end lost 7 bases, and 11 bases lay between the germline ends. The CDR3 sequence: CASSLDKGWEQYF. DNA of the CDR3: TGTGCCAGCAGCTTAGATAAGGGGTGGGAGCAGTACTTC.

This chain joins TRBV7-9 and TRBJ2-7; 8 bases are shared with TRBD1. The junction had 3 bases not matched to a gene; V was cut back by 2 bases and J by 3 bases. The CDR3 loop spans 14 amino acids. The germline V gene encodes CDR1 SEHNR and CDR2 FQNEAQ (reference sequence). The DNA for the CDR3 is TGTGCCAGCAGCTTAATGGACAGGGACTACGAGCAGTACTTC. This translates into CASSLMDRDYEQYF.

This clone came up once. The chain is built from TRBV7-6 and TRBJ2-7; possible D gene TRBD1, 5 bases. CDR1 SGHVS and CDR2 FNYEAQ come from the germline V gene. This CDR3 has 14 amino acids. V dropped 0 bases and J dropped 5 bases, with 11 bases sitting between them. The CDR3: CASSLARDSHEQYF. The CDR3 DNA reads TGTGCCAGCAGCTTAGCGCGAGACAGCCACGAGCAGTACTTC.